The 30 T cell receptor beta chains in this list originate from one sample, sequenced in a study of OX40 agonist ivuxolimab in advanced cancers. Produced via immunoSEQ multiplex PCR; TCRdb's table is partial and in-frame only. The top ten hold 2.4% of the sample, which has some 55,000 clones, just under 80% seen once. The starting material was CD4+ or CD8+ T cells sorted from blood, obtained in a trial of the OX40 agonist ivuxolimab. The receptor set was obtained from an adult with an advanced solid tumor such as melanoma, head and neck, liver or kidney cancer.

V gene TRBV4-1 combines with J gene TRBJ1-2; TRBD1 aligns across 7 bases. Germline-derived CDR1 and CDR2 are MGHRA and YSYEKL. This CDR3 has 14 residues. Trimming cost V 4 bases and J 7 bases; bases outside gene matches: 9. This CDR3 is CASSPSQGLAGYTF. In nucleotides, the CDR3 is TGCGCCAGCAGCCCATCACAGGGGTTAGCTGGCTACACCTTC.

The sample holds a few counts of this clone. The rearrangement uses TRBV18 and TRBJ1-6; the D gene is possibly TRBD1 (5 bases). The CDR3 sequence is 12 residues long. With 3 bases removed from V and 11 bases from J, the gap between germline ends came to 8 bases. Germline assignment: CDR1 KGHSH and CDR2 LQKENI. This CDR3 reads CASSPDRAPLHF. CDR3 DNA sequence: TGTGCCAGCTCACCCGACAGAGCACCCCTCCACTTT.

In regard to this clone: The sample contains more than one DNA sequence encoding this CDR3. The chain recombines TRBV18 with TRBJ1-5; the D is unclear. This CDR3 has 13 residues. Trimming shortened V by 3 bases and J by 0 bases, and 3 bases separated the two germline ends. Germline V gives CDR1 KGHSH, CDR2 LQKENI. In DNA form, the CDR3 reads TGTGCCAGCTCACCGGGTAGCAATCAGCCCCAGCATTTT. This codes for CASSPGSNQPQHF.

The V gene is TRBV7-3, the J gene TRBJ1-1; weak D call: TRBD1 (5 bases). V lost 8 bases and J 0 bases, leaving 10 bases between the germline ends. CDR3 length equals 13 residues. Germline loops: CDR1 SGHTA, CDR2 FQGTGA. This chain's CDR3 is CASAGQVNTEAFF. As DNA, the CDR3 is TGTGCCAGCGCAGGGCAGGTGAACACTGAAGCTTTCTTT.

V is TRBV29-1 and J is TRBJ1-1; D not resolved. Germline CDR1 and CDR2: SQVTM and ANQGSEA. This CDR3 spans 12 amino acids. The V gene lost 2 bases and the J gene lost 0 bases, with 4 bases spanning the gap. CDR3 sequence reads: CSVEPMNTEAFF. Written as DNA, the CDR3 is TGCAGCGTTGAACCCATGAACACTGAAGCTTTCTTT.

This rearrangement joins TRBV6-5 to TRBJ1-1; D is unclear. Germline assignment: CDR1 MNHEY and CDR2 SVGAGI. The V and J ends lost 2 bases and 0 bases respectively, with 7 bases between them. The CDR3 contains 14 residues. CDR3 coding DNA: TGTGCCAGCAGTTACGACGAATTGAACACTGAAGCTTTCTTT. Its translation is CASSYDELNTEAFF.

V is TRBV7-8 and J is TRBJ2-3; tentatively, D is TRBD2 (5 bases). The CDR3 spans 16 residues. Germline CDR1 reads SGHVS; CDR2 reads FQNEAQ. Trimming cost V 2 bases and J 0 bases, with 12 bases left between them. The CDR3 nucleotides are TGTGCCAGCAGCTTAAGGGCTAGCCTAAGCACAGATACGCAGTATTTT. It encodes CASSLRASLSTDTQYF.

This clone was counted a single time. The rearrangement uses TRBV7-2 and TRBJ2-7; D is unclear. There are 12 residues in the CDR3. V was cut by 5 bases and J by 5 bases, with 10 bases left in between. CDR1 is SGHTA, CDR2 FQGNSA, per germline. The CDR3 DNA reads TGTGCCAGCAGCCCCGGGTCCCACGAGCAGTACTTC. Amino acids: CASSPGSHEQYF.

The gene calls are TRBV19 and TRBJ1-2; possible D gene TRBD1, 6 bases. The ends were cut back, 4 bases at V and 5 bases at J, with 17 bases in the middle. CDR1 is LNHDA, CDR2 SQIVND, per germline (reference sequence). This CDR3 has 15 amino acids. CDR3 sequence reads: CASSTRGRGGYGYTF. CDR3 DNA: TGTGCCAGTAGTACCAGGGGCCGGGGAGGGTATGGCTACACCTTC.

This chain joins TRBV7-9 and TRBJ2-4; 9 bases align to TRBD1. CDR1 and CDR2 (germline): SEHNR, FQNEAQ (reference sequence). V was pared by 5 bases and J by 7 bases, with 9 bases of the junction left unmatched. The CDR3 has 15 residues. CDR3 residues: CASSLAGTGLNIQYF. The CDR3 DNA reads TGTGCCAGCAGCCTCGCGGGGACAGGGCTGAACATTCAGTACTTC.

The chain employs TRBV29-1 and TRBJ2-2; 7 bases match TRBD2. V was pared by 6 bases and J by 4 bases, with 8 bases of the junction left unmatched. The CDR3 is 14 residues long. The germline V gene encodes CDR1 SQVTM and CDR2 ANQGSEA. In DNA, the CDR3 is TGCAGCGTCTCAGCGGGATGGGGCACCGGGGAGCTGTTTTTT. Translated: CSVSAGWGTGELFF.

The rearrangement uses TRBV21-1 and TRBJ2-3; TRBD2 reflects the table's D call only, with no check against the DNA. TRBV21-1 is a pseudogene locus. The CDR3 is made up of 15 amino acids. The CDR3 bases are TGTGCCAGCAGCAGGCAGCGGGGGCCCTCAGATACGCAGTATTTT. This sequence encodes CASSRQRGPSDTQYF.

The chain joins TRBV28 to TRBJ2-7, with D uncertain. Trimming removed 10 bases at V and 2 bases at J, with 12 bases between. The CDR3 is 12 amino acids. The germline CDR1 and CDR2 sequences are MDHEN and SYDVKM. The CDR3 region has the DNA TGTGCCACCCTGAATAGGGCCTACGAGCAGTACTTC. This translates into CATLNRAYEQYF.

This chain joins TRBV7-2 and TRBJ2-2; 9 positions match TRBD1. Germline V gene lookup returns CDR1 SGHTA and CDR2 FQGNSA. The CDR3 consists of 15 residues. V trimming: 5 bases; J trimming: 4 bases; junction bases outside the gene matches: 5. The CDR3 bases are TGTGCCAGCAGCCACCGGGACAGGGTCACCGGGGAGCTGTTTTTT. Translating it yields CASSHRDRVTGELFF. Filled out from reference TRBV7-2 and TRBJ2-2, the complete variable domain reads GAGVSQSPSNKVTEKGKDVELRCDPISGHTALYWYRQSLGQGLEFLIYFQGNSAPDKSGLPSDRFSAERTGGSVSTLTIQRTQQEDSAVYLCASSHRDRVTGELFFGEGSRLTVL.

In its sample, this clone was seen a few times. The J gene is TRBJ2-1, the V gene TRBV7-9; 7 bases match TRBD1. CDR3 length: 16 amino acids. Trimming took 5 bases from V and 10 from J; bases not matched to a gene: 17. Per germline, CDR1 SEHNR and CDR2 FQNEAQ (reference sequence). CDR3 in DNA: TGTGCCAGCAGCCCAGGGATGGCAGGGGGAGTCACCGAGCAGTTCTTC. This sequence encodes CASSPGMAGGVTEQFF.

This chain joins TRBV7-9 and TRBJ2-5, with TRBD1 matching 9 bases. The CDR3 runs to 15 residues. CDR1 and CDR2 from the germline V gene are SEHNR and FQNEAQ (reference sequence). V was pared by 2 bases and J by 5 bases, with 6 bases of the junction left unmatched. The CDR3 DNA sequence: TGTGCCAGCAGCTTATTCGGACAGGGGACGGAGACCCAGTACTTC. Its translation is CASSLFGQGTETQYF.

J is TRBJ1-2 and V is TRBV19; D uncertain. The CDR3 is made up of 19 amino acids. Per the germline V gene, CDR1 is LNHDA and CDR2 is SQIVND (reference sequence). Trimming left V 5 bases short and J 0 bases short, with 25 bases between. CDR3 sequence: CASSLAPGERARSNYGYTF. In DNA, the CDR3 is TGTGCCAGTAGTTTAGCGCCCGGGGAGAGGGCAAGGTCTAACTATGGCTACACCTTC.

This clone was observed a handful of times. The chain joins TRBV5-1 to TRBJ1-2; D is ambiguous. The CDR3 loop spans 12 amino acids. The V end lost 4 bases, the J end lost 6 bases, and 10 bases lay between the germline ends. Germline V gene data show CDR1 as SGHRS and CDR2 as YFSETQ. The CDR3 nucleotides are TGCGCCAGCAGCCGGACTCAGGATGGCTACACCTTC. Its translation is CASSRTQDGYTF.

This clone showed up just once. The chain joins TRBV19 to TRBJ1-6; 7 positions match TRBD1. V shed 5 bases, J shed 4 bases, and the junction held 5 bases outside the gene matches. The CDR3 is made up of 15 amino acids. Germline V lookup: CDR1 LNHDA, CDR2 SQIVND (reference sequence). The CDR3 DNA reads TGTGCCAGTAGTCCCCGGGGACAGTATAATTCACCCCTCCACTTT. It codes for CASSPRGQYNSPLHF.

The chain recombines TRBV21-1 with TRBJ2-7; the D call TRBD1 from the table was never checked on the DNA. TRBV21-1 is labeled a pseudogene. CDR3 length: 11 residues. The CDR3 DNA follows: TGTGCCAGCAGCAAAGCCAACGAGCAGTACTTC. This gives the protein CASSKANEQYF.

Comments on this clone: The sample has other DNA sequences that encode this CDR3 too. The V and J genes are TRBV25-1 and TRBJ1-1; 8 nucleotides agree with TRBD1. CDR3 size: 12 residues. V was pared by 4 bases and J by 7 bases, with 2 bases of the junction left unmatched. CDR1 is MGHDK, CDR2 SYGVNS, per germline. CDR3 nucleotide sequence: TGTGCCAGCAGTGCCGGGACAGGTGAAGCTTTCTTT. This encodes CASSAGTGEAFF.

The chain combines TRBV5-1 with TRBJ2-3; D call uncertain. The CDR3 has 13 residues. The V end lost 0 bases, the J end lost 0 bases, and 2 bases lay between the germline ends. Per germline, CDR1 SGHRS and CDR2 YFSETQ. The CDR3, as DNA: TGCGCCAGCAGCTTGGAAAGCACAGATACGCAGTATTTT. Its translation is CASSLESTDTQYF.

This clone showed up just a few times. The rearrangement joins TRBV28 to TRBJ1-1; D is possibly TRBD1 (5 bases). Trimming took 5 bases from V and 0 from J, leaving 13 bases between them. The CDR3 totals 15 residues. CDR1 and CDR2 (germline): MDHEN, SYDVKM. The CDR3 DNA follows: TGTGCCAGCAGTCCGACCGGGACTGTGAACACTGAAGCTTTCTTT. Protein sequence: CASSPTGTVNTEAFF.

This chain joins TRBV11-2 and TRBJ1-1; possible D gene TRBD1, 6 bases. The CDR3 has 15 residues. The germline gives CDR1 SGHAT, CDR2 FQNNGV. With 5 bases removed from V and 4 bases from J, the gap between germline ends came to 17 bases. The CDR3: CASSPTGTMSTEAFF. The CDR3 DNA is TGTGCCAGCAGCCCCACAGGGACGATGAGCACTGAAGCTTTCTTT.

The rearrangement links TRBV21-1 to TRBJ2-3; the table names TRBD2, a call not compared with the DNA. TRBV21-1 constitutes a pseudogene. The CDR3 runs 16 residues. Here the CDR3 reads CASSKWRSGATDTQYF. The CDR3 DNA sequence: TGTGCCAGCAGCAAATGGCGTAGCGGGGCCACAGATACGCAGTATTTT.

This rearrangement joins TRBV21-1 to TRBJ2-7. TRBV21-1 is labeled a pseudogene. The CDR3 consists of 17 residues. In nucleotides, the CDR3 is TGTGCCAGCAGCAAAGGGAACTTCTACGTCCCAACCTACGAGCAGTACTTC. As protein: CASSKGNFYVPTYEQYF.

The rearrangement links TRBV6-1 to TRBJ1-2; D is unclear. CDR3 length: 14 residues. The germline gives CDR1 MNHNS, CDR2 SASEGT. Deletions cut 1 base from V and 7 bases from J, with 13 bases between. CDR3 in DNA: TGTGCCAGCAGTGAAGTAATAGGGCCGGGTGGCTACACCTTC. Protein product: CASSEVIGPGGYTF.

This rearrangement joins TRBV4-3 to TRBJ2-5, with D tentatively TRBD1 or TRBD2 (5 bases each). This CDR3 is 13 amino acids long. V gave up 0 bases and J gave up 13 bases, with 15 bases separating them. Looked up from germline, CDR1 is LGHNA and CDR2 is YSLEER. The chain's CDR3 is CASSQDHRDGRYF. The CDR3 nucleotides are TGCGCCAGCAGCCAAGATCATCGGGACGGAAGGTACTTC.

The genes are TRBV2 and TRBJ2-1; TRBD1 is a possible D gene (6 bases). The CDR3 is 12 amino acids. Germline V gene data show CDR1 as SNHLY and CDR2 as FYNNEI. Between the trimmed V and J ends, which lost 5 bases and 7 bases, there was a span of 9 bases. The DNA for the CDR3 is TGTGCCAGCAGTAGGGGGTGGAATGAGCAGTTCTTC. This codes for CASSRGWNEQFF.

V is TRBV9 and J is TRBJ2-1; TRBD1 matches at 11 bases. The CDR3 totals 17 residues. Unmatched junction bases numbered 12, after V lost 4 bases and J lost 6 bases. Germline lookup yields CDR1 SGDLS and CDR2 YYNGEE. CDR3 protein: CASSPEPGQGVGNEQFF. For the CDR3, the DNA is TGTGCCAGCAGCCCGGAACCGGGACAGGGGGTCGGCAATGAGCAGTTCTTC.